This T cell receptor (beta chain) came from a study of T cell changes during pregnancy in multiple sclerosis. Germline CDR1 is MNHNS and CDR2 is SASEGT. CDR3 length: 14 residues. The J segment lost 5 bases and the V segment lost 11 bases, leaving 12 bases of the junction unmatched. The data were produced by immunoSEQ multiplex PCR, yet TCRdb's version contains in-frame clones alone and is incomplete. The sample includes about 84,000 clones, about 94% of them seen just once. The sequenced sample was peripheral blood, obtained in the second trimester of pregnancy. This sequence was found in a female donor in good health, enrolled as a control in a pregnancy study. The chain recombines TRBV6-1 with TRBJ2-7, with TRBD2 matching over 10 bases. This chain's CDR3 is CAPGVSGRAHEQYF. The CDR3, as DNA: TGTGCCCCCGGGGTAAGCGGGAGGGCCCACGAGCAGTACTTC.